Listed below are T cell receptor beta chains from one sample, sequenced in a study of cytomegalovirus exposure and HLA in healthy donors. The repertoire was sequenced with immunoSEQ multiplex PCR; TCRdb's copy has only in-frame clones and lacks some. Among under 150,000 clones listed, about 60% were seen once. The source material was PBMCs. All receptors derive from a man between 35 and 55 years old in good health and CMV-seropositive. CDR3s include the opening cysteine and the closing phenylalanine or tryptophan. A D gene is named only where the DNA matches it firmly. Not all rows give a size; the values are once, few, many and, for expanded clones, a class.

clone_size | j_call | d_call | v_call | cdr3_aa | cdr3_nt
NA | TRBJ1-1 | NA | TRBV2 | CASSDQGSGNTEAFF | TGTGCCAGCAGTGATCAAGGGAGCGGGAACACTGAAGCTTTCTTT
NA | TRBJ1-5 | NA | TRBV28 | CASRPTLGGGNQPQHF | TGTGCCAGCAGGCCCACCCTGGGGGGTGGCAATCAGCCCCAGCATTTT
few | TRBJ1-5 | NA | TRBV28 | CASSLFPKNQPQHF | TGTGCCAGCAGTTTATTCCCTAAAAATCAGCCCCAGCATTTT
NA | TRBJ2-7 | TRBD2 | TRBV6-6 | CASSYLRGGSSYEQYF | TGTGCCAGCAGTTACCTACGGGGGGGAAGTTCCTACGAGCAGTACTTC
NA | TRBJ1-2 | TRBD1 | TRBV6-1 | CASSVDLNRGYGYTF | TGTGCCAGCAGTGTAGACCTTAACAGGGGCTATGGCTACACCTTC
NA | TRBJ1-1 | NA | TRBV11-2 | CASSQSRAGEAFF | TGTGCCAGCAGCCAATCCAGGGCGGGAGAAGCTTTCTTT
NA | TRBJ2-3 | NA | TRBV7-2 | CASSLVLNTDTQYF | TGTGCCAGCAGCTTAGTACTCAACACAGATACGCAGTATTTT
NA | TRBJ1-3 | NA | TRBV19 | CASSIEYSSGNTIYF | TGTGCCAGTAGTATAGAGTACAGCTCTGGAAACACCATATATTTT
once | TRBJ1-1 | TRBD1 | TRBV10-3 | CAITADRGTEAFF | TGTGCCATCACCGCGGACAGGGGTACTGAAGCTTTCTTT
NA | TRBJ1-1 | NA | TRBV29-1 | CSAGPVQGGRTEAFF | TGCAGCGCTGGACCGGTGCAGGGAGGAAGGACTGAAGCTTTCTTT
few | TRBJ2-7 | TRBD1 | TRBV19 | CASSAQGAMGIYEQYF | TGTGCCAGTAGTGCACAGGGGGCAATGGGGATTTACGAGCAGTACTTC
once | TRBJ2-7 | NA | TRBV18 | CASSPLQEQYF | TGTGCCAGCTCACCACTTCAAGAGCAGTACTTC
NA | TRBJ1-3 | NA | TRBV7-9 | CASSLNAGLSGNTIYF | TGTGCCAGCAGCTTAAACGCGGGGCTCTCTGGAAACACCATATATTTT
NA | TRBJ1-4 | NA | TRBV10-3 | CAISESATVNEKLFF | TGTGCCATCAGTGAGTCAGCGACAGTTAATGAAAAACTGTTTTTT
once | TRBJ2-1 | NA | TRBV19 | CASSPLEAAPVF | TGTGCCAGTAGCCCCCTCGAAGCGGCGCCCGTCTTC
few | TRBJ1-2 | NA | TRBV13 | CASSLVQGGYGYTF | TGTGCCAGCAGCTTAGTCCAGGGAGGGTATGGCTACACCTTC
NA | TRBJ2-5 | NA | TRBV12-5 | CASGFDSQETQYF | TGTGCTAGTGGTTTCGACAGCCAAGAGACCCAGTACTTC
NA | TRBJ2-7 | TRBD1 | TRBV29-1 | CSVRTGTGASYEQYF | TGCAGCGTCCGAACCGGGACAGGGGCCTCCTACGAGCAGTACTTC
NA | TRBJ2-5 | TRBD2 | TRBV29-1 | CSVEGGGQETQYF | TGCAGCGTTGAAGGCGGGGGCCAAGAGACCCAGTACTTC
few | TRBJ1-1 | NA | TRBV6-1 | CASSFSGLNTEAFF | TGTGCCAGCAGTTTCTCAGGCCTGAACACTGAAGCTTTCTTT
NA | TRBJ2-3 | TRBD2 | TRBV5-1 | CASTAAGGHGDTQYF | TGCGCCAGCACGGCTGCGGGGGGGCATGGAGATACGCAGTATTTT
NA | TRBJ1-6 | NA | TRBV5-8 | CASSRQPRLSYNSPLHF | TGTGCCAGCAGCCGACAGCCCCGGCTCTCCTATAATTCACCCCTCCACTTT
NA | TRBJ2-7 | TRBD2 | TRBV19 | CASSAHHAGDDDEQYF | TGTGCCAGTAGCGCTCACCATGCGGGAGACGACGACGAGCAGTACTTC
few | TRBJ2-1 | NA | TRBV27 | CASRKQGYNEQFF | TGTGCCAGCAGAAAACAGGGATACAATGAGCAGTTCTTC
NA | TRBJ2-3 | TRBD1 | TRBV25-1 | CASSEVRDSVSTDTQYF | TGTGCCAGCAGTGAGGTTAGGGACAGTGTTAGCACAGATACGCAGTATTTT
NA | TRBJ2-1 | NA | TRBV7-3 | CASSPKHGVLYNEQFF | TGCGCCAGCAGCCCCAAGCACGGAGTATTGTACAATGAGCAGTTCTTC
NA | TRBJ1-1 | TRBD1 | TRBV5-8 | CASSLRTGGYTEAFF | TGTGCCAGCAGCCTTCGGACAGGGGGCTACACTGAAGCTTTCTTT
once | TRBJ1-5 | NA | TRBV28 | CASTTGTANNQPQHF | TGTGCCAGCACCACGGGAACAGCCAACAATCAGCCCCAGCATTTT
once | TRBJ2-5 | NA | TRBV6-6 | CASSRVRGIQETQYF | TGTGCCAGCAGTAGGGTGAGAGGGATCCAAGAGACCCAGTACTTC
few | TRBJ2-2 | NA | TRBV29-1 | CSVGTENTGELFF | TGCAGCGTTGGGACTGAAAACACCGGGGAGCTGTTTTTT
NA | TRBJ1-5 | NA | TRBV30 | CAWSPTGNQPQHF | TGTGCCTGGAGTCCAACAGGGAATCAGCCCCAGCATTTT
NA | TRBJ1-1 | TRBD1 | TRBV6-1 | CASSERQGGSTEAFF | TGTGCCAGCAGTGAACGACAGGGGGGCAGCACTGAAGCTTTCTTT
NA | TRBJ1-1 | NA | TRBV5-1 | CASSLGALQNTEAFF | TGCGCCAGCAGCTTGGGGGCTTTACAGAACACTGAAGCTTTCTTT
once | TRBJ2-1 | NA | TRBV7-6 | CASSLNSPSSSYNEQFF | TGTGCCAGCAGCTTAAATTCGCCGTCGAGCTCCTACAATGAGCAGTTCTTC
NA | TRBJ2-2 | NA | TRBV19 | CASSIGRGLSSGTGELFF | TGTGCCAGTAGTATTGGGCGGGGGCTATCGTCTGGCACCGGGGAGCTGTTTTTT
NA | TRBJ2-1 | NA | TRBV9 | CVSSVSRLGLRDEQFF | TGTGTCAGCAGCGTCTCTAGACTAGGGCTGCGGGATGAGCAGTTCTTC
NA | TRBJ1-2 | TRBD1 | TRBV5-1 | CASSLENRGSYGYTF | TGCGCCAGCAGCTTGGAAAACAGGGGATCCTATGGCTACACCTTC
NA | TRBJ1-2 | TRBD1 | TRBV30 | CAWSSPRGTGNYGYTF | TGTGCCTGGAGCTCCCCGAGGGGGACAGGGAACTATGGCTACACCTTC
NA | TRBJ2-7 | NA | TRBV6-5 | CASSLYRGGVYEQYF | TGTGCCAGCAGTCTCTACAGGGGAGGAGTATACGAGCAGTACTTC
NA | TRBJ1-4 | TRBD1 | TRBV27 | CASSTRTGLTPQTNEKLFF | TGTGCCAGCAGTACTAGGACAGGGTTGACCCCCCAAACTAATGAAAAACTGTTTTTT
NA | TRBJ2-7 | TRBD1 | TRBV5-5 | CASYQTGGGYEQYF | TGTGCCAGCTATCAGACAGGGGGAGGCTACGAGCAGTACTTC
NA | TRBJ1-1 | NA | TRBV5-1 | CASSLGARSNTEAFF | TGCGCCAGCAGCTTGGGTGCCAGATCGAACACTGAAGCTTTCTTT
NA | TRBJ1-6 | NA | TRBV4-1 | CASSGRGLVADSPLHF | TGCGCCAGCAGCGGGAGGGGGTTGGTAGCGGATTCACCCCTCCACTTT
few | TRBJ2-6 | TRBD1 | TRBV4-3 | CASSQGKTGAGANVLTF | TGCGCCAGCAGCCAGGGCAAAACAGGGGCTGGGGCCAACGTCCTGACTTTC
NA | TRBJ2-6 | TRBD1 | TRBV19 | CASSIGGLTGLAGGANVLTF | TGTGCCAGTAGTATAGGAGGGTTGACAGGGTTGGCAGGTGGGGCCAACGTCCTGACTTTC
few | TRBJ1-5 | TRBD1 | TRBV19 | CASRTGVIQPQHF | TGTGCCAGTAGAACAGGGGTTATTCAGCCCCAGCATTTT
NA | TRBJ2-3 | TRBD2 | TRBV6-1 | CASSEGSGITDTQYF | TGTGCCAGCAGTGAAGGAAGCGGGATCACAGATACGCAGTATTTT
NA | TRBJ2-3 | NA | TRBV7-8 | CASSLNHAGVYTDTQYF | TGTGCCAGCAGCTTAAACCATGCGGGCGTGTACACAGATACGCAGTATTTT
few | TRBJ1-5 | NA | TRBV5-6 | CASSTKTVSNQPQHF | TGTGCCAGCAGCACCAAGACAGTCAGCAATCAGCCCCAGCATTTT
once | TRBJ2-7 | TRBD1 | TRBV10-3 | CAISPGPAGGTYEQYF | TGTGCCATCAGTCCCGGCCCAGCAGGGGGCACCTACGAGCAGTACTTC
few | TRBJ1-2 | NA | TRBV5-1 | CASADSTYGYTF | TGCGCCAGCGCCGACAGCACTTATGGCTACACCTTC
NA | TRBJ2-5 | NA | TRBV6-1 | CASSQEWGDDKPSQETQYF | TGTGCCAGCAGTCAAGAGTGGGGGGACGACAAACCCTCGCAAGAGACCCAGTACTTC
NA | TRBJ2-3 | TRBD2 | TRBV10-3 | CAIRLAARTDTQYF | TGTGCCATCAGGCTAGCGGCACGCACAGATACGCAGTATTTT
once | TRBJ1-1 | TRBD1 | TRBV18 | CASSPSRDRGAFF | TGTGCCAGCTCACCATCAAGAGACAGGGGAGCTTTCTTT
NA | TRBJ1-1 | NA | TRBV7-9 | CASSPWQGDTEAFF | TGTGCCAGCAGCCCGTGGCAGGGCGACACTGAAGCTTTCTTT
NA | TRBJ2-1 | NA | TRBV14 | CASSLSQVNEQFF | TGTGCCAGCAGCCTTTCACAGGTTAATGAGCAGTTCTTC
few | TRBJ2-7 | NA | TRBV27 | CASSPGTFSYEQYF | TGTGCCAGCAGTCCCGGGACATTCTCCTACGAGCAGTACTTC
NA | TRBJ2-2 | NA | TRBV10-1 | CATAGGELFF | TGCGCCACCGCCGGGGGGGAGCTGTTTTTT
few | TRBJ2-2 | NA | TRBV12-5 | CASGETGIAGGDTGELFF | TGTGCTAGTGGCGAGACAGGGATAGCCGGAGGGGACACCGGGGAGCTGTTTTTT
NA | TRBJ2-1 | NA | TRBV2 | CASSEGEVYNEQFF | TGTGCCAGCAGTGAAGGGGAGGTTTACAATGAGCAGTTCTTC